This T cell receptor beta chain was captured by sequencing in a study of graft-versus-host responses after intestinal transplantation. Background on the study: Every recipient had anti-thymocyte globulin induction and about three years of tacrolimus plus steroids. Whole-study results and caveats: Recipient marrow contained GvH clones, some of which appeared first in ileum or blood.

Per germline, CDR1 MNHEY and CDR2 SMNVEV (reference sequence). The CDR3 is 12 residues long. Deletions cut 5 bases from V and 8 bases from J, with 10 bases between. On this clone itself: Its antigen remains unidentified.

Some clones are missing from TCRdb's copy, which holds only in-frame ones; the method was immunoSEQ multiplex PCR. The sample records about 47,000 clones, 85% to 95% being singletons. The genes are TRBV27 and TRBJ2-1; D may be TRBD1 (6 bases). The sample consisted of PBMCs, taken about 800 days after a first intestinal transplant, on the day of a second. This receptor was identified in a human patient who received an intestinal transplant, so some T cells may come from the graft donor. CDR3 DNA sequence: TGTGCCAGCAGTCCAAAGGGGGATGAGCAGTTCTTC. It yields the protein CASSPKGDEQFF.